This TCR beta chain was captured in a study of cytomegalovirus exposure and HLA in healthy donors. Overall study context: Researchers found that approximately 85% of about 400 genotyped donors fell within the Caucasian-associated ancestry cluster. Study-wide results and limits: Most subjects' HLA-A and HLA-B alleles were reportedly predicted from TCR beta sequences. Fewer N-insertions (relative to the 666-donor mean) were reportedly seen in an Asian-associated ancestry cluster in a later analysis.

With respect to this clone: Its specificity is unknown.

CDR3 length: 16 amino acids. The primer mix had 60 Vbeta and 13 Jbeta primers. The repertoire was sequenced with immunoSEQ multiplex PCR; TCRdb's copy has only in-frame clones and lacks some. The sample comprises approximately 260,000 clones, approximately 84% of which are singletons, and 2% rests with the top ten. The chain has TRBV12-1 and TRBJ1-5; the table's D call of TRBD1 was not tested on the DNA. TRBV12-1 is labeled a pseudogene. The receptor was isolated from a woman in her thirties or forties in good health and CMV-seropositive. Sequences were obtained from PBMCs. CDR3 loop: CASSWVSRGPLQPQHF. DNA for the CDR3: TGTGCCAGCAGCTGGGTCTCCAGGGGCCCCCTTCAGCCCCAGCATTTT.